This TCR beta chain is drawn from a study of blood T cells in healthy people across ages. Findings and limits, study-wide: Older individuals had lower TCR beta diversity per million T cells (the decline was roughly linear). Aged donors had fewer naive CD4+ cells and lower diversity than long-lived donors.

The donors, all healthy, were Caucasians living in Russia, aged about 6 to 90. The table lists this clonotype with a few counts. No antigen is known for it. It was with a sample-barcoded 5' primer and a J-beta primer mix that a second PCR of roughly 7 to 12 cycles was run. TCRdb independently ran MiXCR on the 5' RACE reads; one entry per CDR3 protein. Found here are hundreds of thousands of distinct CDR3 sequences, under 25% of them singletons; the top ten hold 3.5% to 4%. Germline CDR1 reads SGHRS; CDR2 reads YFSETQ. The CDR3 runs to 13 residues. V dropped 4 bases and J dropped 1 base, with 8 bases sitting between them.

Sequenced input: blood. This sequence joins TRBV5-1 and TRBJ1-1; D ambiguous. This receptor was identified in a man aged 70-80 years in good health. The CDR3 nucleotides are TGCGCCAGCAGCGAGTTCCAGAACACTGAAGCTTTCTTT. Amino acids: CASSEFQNTEAFF.